These 30 T cell receptor beta chains came from one sample sequenced in a study of T cell changes during pregnancy in multiple sclerosis. The assay was immunoSEQ multiplex PCR, and TCRdb's table has in-frame clones only and misses some. Of about 2,200 clones in the sample, about four fifths are singletons; the top ten hold about 40%. The sequencing input was CD4+ T cells from PBMCs (not recorded whether the cells were cultured). Receptors were obtained from a female patient with multiple sclerosis, enrolled in a pregnancy study. Some clones in this sample may be carry-over from other donors' samples.

The gene calls are TRBV6-5 and TRBJ2-7; TRBD1 agrees at 11 bases. V lost 10 bases, J lost 6 bases, and 14 bases stayed unmatched. CDR3 length: 15 amino acids. CDR1 and CDR2 from the germline V gene are MNHEY and SVGAGI. CDR3 nucleotide sequence: TGTGCCACGACGAGATCCCGGGACAGGGGGGTCGAGCAGTACTTC. Encoded protein: CATTRSRDRGVEQYF.

The V and J genes are TRBV11-3 and TRBJ2-3; D may be TRBD1 (6 bases). The germline CDR1 and CDR2 sequences are SGHNT and YENEEA. V dropped 2 bases and J dropped 6 bases, with 6 bases sitting between them. The CDR3 extends over 12 amino acids. The CDR3 coding sequence is TGTGCCAGCAGCTTACAGGGGGATACGCAGTATTTT. This sequence encodes CASSLQGDTQYF.

The chain joins TRBV4-1 to TRBJ1-5; D not resolved. V dropped 4 bases and J dropped 1 base, with 14 bases sitting between them. Germline loops: CDR1 MGHRA, CDR2 YSYEKL. CDR3 size: 16 residues. CDR3 in DNA: TGCGCCAGCAGCCCTCGGCTGTGGGAGAGCAATCAGCCCCAGCATTTT. This gives the protein CASSPRLWESNQPQHF.

The CDR3 reads CASSPVGTSGGRTQYF. The CDR3, as DNA: TGTGCCAGCAGCCCAGTTGGGACTAGCGGGGGGCGAACGCAGTATTTT. The chain uses TRBV5-4 and TRBJ2-3; 15 bases map to TRBD2. CDR1 and CDR2 from the germline V gene are SGHNT and YYREEE (reference sequence). The J segment lost 9 bases and the V segment lost 4 bases, leaving 9 bases of the junction unmatched. CDR3 size: 16 residues.

The gene calls are TRBV28 and TRBJ2-4; TRBD1 agrees at 9 bases. V lost 2 bases and J lost 3; bases outside the gene matches: 2. Germline lookup yields CDR1 MDHEN and CDR2 SYDVKM. This CDR3 contains 15 residues. The CDR3 spells CASSLGGQGKNIQYF. CDR3 nucleotides: TGTGCCAGCAGTTTAGGGGGACAGGGCAAAAACATTCAGTACTTC.

By proportion, this clone is medium-sized. The gene calls are TRBV5-4 and TRBJ1-1; D is perhaps TRBD1 (5 bases). Trimming removed 5 bases from V and 2 bases from J, with 16 bases in between. The germline gives CDR1 SGHNT, CDR2 YYREEE (reference sequence). There are 15 residues in the CDR3. This CDR3 reads CASSRAQGVNTEAFF. DNA of the CDR3: TGTGCCAGCAGTCGGGCGCAGGGTGTCAACACTGAAGCTTTCTTT.

V usage is TRBV27 and J usage is TRBJ2-1; 12 bases map to TRBD2. The CDR3 has 19 amino acids. Germline-derived CDR1 and CDR2 are MNHEY and SMNVEV (reference sequence). Trimming cost V 0 bases and J 7 bases; bases outside gene matches: 13. CDR3 bases: TGTGCCAGCAGTTTATCCCCGGCTAGCGGGAGGGCCAAGAGGAATGAGCAGTTCTTC. It specifies CASSLSPASGRAKRNEQFF.

V is TRBV11-2 and J is TRBJ2-7; D perhaps matches TRBD1 (6 bases). CDR1 is SGHAT and CDR2 is FQNNGV in the germline V gene. The CDR3 sequence is 15 residues long. Trimming shortened V by 4 bases and J by 2 bases, and 15 bases separated the two germline ends. The CDR3 bases are TGTGCCAGCAGCTCCGGGCGGACAGCTACCTACGAGCAGTACTTC. This sequence encodes CASSSGRTATYEQYF.

The chain has TRBV5-4 and TRBJ2-6; no clear D. Germline values: CDR1 SGHNT, CDR2 YYREEE (reference sequence). The CDR3 covers 15 residues. Trimming took off 2 bases at V and 0 bases at J, with 6 bases between the two ends. As DNA, the CDR3 is TGTGCCAGCAGCTTTATGCTCTCTGGGGCCAACGTCCTGACTTTC. Translated: CASSFMLSGANVLTF.

The gene calls are TRBV7-9 and TRBJ1-1; D possibly corresponds to TRBD1 (5 bases). V was shortened by 7 bases and J by 3 bases, with 18 bases between the two germline ends. Germline CDR1 and CDR2: SEHNR and FQNEAQ (reference sequence). This CDR3 is built from 15 residues. The CDR3 DNA sequence: TGTGCCAGCAACCAACGGGGCAGGCCCGACACTGAAGCTTTCTTT. It codes for CASNQRGRPDTEAFF.

J is TRBJ1-5 and V is TRBV7-2; perhaps TRBD1 as D (5 bases). The length of the CDR3 is 15 residues. Germline loops: CDR1 SGHTA, CDR2 FQGNSA. Trimming cost V 5 bases and J 1 base, with 12 bases left between them. The CDR3 reads CASSPGAASNQPQHF. In DNA form, the CDR3 reads TGTGCCAGCAGCCCCGGGGCAGCCAGCAATCAGCCCCAGCATTTT.

V is TRBV18 and J is TRBJ1-5; no clear D. The CDR3 loop spans 15 amino acids. V was shortened by 2 bases and J by 0 bases, with 8 bases between the two germline ends. Looked up from germline, CDR1 is KGHSH and CDR2 is LQKENI. CDR3 region: CASSPFGNSNQPQHF. In DNA, the CDR3 is TGTGCCAGCTCACCATTCGGGAATAGCAATCAGCCCCAGCATTTT.

This sequence joins TRBV28 and TRBJ1-2; D is undetermined. V lost 6 bases to trimming and J lost 3 bases, with 8 bases between them. The CDR3 spans 12 residues. Germline CDR1 reads MDHEN; CDR2 reads SYDVKM. The CDR3 DNA reads TGTGCCAGCAGAACTGGACACTATGGCTACACCTTC. It encodes CASRTGHYGYTF.

The chain links TRBV29-1 to TRBJ2-5; D uncertain. Between the trimmed V and J ends, which lost 4 bases and 4 bases, there was a span of 16 bases. Looked up from germline, CDR1 is SQVTM and CDR2 is ANQGSEA. There are 14 residues in the CDR3. CDR3 in amino acids: CSVVGSFWGETQYF. The DNA of the CDR3 is TGCAGCGTTGTAGGTAGTTTCTGGGGAGAGACCCAGTACTTC.

The chain joins TRBV7-9 to TRBJ1-1; TRBD1 agrees at 8 bases. CDR3 length: 14 amino acids. The V and J ends lost 2 bases and 3 bases, in that order; junction bases with no gene match: 2. CDR1 is SEHNR and CDR2 is FQNEAQ in the germline V gene (reference sequence). The CDR3 DNA reads TGTGCCAGCAGCTTACCAGGGGGCGACACTGAAGCTTTCTTT. Translation gives CASSLPGGDTEAFF.

The chain joins TRBV7-9 to TRBJ2-7, with a tentative D call TRBD1 (5 bases). V lost 5 bases and J 1 base, leaving 18 bases between the germline ends. The CDR3 consists of 16 residues. Germline-derived CDR1 and CDR2 are SEHNR and FQNEAQ (reference sequence). As DNA, the CDR3 is TGTGCCAGCAGCAGACCGGCTGGACACGGTTCCTACGAGCAGTACTTC. Protein: CASSRPAGHGSYEQYF.

The chain couples TRBV19 to TRBJ1-6; D might be TRBD1 (5 bases). Germline CDR1 reads LNHDA; CDR2 reads SQIVND (reference sequence). V was shortened by 3 bases and J by 5 bases, with 11 bases between the two germline ends. The CDR3 spans 15 residues. CDR3 protein: CASSMSRADNSPLHF. The CDR3 nucleotides read TGTGCCAGTAGTATGTCCAGGGCGGATAATTCACCCCTCCACTTT.

By share of the sample, this clone is large (0.1 to 1%). The rearrangement links TRBV11-2 to TRBJ2-7, with 14 positions matching TRBD2. The V gene end was trimmed by 3 bases and the J gene end by 8 bases; junction bases not matched to a gene: 3. The CDR3 runs 14 residues. From germline, CDR1 is SGHAT and CDR2 FQNNGV. The CDR3, as DNA: TGTGCCAGCAGCTTCGGGACTAGCGGGAGCAAGCAGTACTTC. Protein product: CASSFGTSGSKQYF. The full variable domain, in which reference TRBV11-2 and TRBJ2-7 provide the parts outside the CDR3, is EAGVAQSPRYKIIEKRQSVAFWCNPISGHATLYWYQQILGQGPKLLIQFQNNGVVDDSQLPKDRFSAERLKGVDSTLKIQPAKLEDSAVYLCASSFGTSGSKQYFGPGTRLTVT.

This clone was seen a few times. This chain joins TRBV6-5 and TRBJ2-7; D is unclear. The CDR3 is 13 amino acids. From germline, CDR1 is MNHEY and CDR2 SVGAGI. Between the trimmed V and J ends, which lost 5 bases and 4 bases, there was a span of 12 bases. As DNA, the CDR3 is TGTGCCAGCAGTGAGACTTTACAGTACGAGCAGTACTTC. Translation gives CASSETLQYEQYF.

This clone has only one observation. V is TRBV6-6 and J is TRBJ1-1, with 7 bases fitting TRBD1. J lost 4 bases, V lost 5 bases, and 7 bases had no gene match. Germline V gives CDR1 MNHNY, CDR2 SVGAGI (reference sequence). The CDR3 has 14 amino acids. CDR3 region: CASSPEGAVTEAFF. CDR3 coding DNA: TGTGCCAGCAGTCCGGAGGGGGCGGTCACTGAAGCTTTCTTT.

This clone was counted only a few times. V gene TRBV18 combines with J gene TRBJ2-7; 7 bases are shared with TRBD1. The trim removed 4 bases at V and 3 bases at J, leaving 6 bases unmatched. The CDR3 spans 14 residues. Germline loops: CDR1 KGHSH, CDR2 LQKENI. CDR3 sequence reads: CASSLIRDSYEQYF. The CDR3 coding sequence is TGTGCCAGCTCACTCATCCGGGACAGCTACGAGCAGTACTTC.

This clone appeared once. The chain carries TRBV18 and TRBJ1-1; D is unresolved. Trimming stripped 3 bases from V and 5 bases from J, with 16 bases between. CDR1 and CDR2 (germline): KGHSH, LQKENI. This CDR3 has 15 amino acids. The CDR3 reads CASSPRKFDGTEAFF. DNA for the CDR3: TGTGCCAGCTCACCCCGAAAATTTGATGGGACTGAAGCTTTCTTT.

In this sample, this clone turned up a few times. J is TRBJ1-1 and V is TRBV19; D is perhaps TRBD1 (5 bases). This CDR3 has 14 residues. CDR1 LNHDA and CDR2 SQIVND come from the germline V gene (reference sequence). V was trimmed by 3 bases and J by 4 bases, leaving 12 bases between them. For the CDR3, the DNA is TGTGCCAGTAGTATGGCGTGGGGGGGCACTGAAGCTTTCTTT. It specifies CASSMAWGGTEAFF.

The V call is TRBV9, the J call TRBJ2-1; TRBD2 agrees at 10 bases. This CDR3 is 16 amino acids long. The V gene end was trimmed by 6 bases and the J gene end by 8 bases; junction bases not matched to a gene: 14. CDR1 and CDR2 from the germline V gene are SGDLS and YYNGEE. The CDR3 loop reads CASTQERLAGVHEQFF. The CDR3 DNA reads TGTGCCAGCACCCAAGAACGTCTAGCGGGAGTCCATGAGCAGTTCTTC.

The chain links TRBV2 to TRBJ2-5, with unresolved D. This CDR3 spans 12 amino acids. Germline V gene data show CDR1 as SNHLY and CDR2 as FYNNEI. V dropped 5 bases and J dropped 4 bases, with 8 bases sitting between them. CDR3: CASSWDRETQYF. The CDR3 DNA is TGTGCCAGCAGTTGGGATCGAGAGACCCAGTACTTC.

In this sample, this clone is medium-sized. The chain has TRBV9 and TRBJ1-2; the D is unclear. In germline, CDR1 is SGDLS, CDR2 YYNGEE. This CDR3 is 15 amino acids long. Trimming cost V 0 bases and J 5 bases, with 14 bases left between them. The chain's CDR3 is CASSVASQSYYGYTF. The CDR3, as DNA: TGTGCCAGCAGCGTAGCCTCTCAGTCTTATTATGGCTACACCTTC.

V usage is TRBV28 and J usage is TRBJ1-4; no clear D gene. V lost 3 bases and J lost 1, with 3 bases in between. The CDR3 has 13 residues. The V gene's germline CDR1 is MDHEN and CDR2 SYDVKM. CDR3 protein: CASSLLTNEKLFF. The CDR3, as DNA: TGTGCCAGCAGTTTGTTAACTAATGAAAAACTGTTTTTT. Looking up the rest from reference TRBV28 and TRBJ1-4 gives the full variable domain: DVKVTQSSRYLVKRTGEKVFLECVQDMDHENMFWYRQDPGLGLRLIYFSYDVKMKEKGDIPEGYSVSREKKERFSLILESASTNQTSMYLCASSLLTNEKLFFGSGTQLSVL.

The gene calls are TRBV19 and TRBJ2-7; 10 bases line up with TRBD1. This CDR3 comprises 14 residues. Per germline, CDR1 LNHDA and CDR2 SQIVND (reference sequence). Trimming cost V 6 bases and J 5 bases; bases outside gene matches: 7. Here the CDR3 DNA reads TGTGCCAGTAGCACCGGGACAGGGGCTAACGAGCAGTACTTC. It yields the protein CASSTGTGANEQYF.

The V call is TRBV6-1, the J call TRBJ2-3, with D tentatively TRBD1 or TRBD2 (6 bases each). The CDR3 covers 15 residues. Germline-derived CDR1 and CDR2 are MNHNS and SASEGT. Trimming shortened V by 0 bases and J by 5 bases, and 12 bases separated the two germline ends. In DNA form, the CDR3 reads TGTGCCAGCAGTGAAGCAGGGGGGCAGAAAGATACGCAGTATTTT. It encodes CASSEAGGQKDTQYF.

The chain couples TRBV30 to TRBJ1-2; D remains unclear. Germline V CDR1 and CDR2: GTSNPN, SVGIG (reference sequence). CDR3 length: 15 residues. With 3 bases removed from V and 2 bases from J, the gap between germline ends came to 16 bases. CDR3 bases: TGTGCCTGGAGAGGATATCGGACGGGAAACTATGGCTACACCTTC. As protein: CAWRGYRTGNYGYTF.